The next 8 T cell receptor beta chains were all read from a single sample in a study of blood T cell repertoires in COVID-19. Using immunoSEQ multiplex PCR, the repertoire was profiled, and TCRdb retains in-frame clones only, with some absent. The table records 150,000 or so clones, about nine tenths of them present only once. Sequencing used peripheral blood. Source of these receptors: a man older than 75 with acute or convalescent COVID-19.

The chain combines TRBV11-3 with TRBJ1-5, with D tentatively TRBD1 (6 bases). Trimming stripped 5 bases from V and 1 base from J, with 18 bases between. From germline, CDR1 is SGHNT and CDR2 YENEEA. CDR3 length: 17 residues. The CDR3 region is CASSTNHRVISNQPQHF. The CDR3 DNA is TGTGCCAGCAGCACCAACCACAGGGTAATAAGCAATCAGCCCCAGCATTTT.

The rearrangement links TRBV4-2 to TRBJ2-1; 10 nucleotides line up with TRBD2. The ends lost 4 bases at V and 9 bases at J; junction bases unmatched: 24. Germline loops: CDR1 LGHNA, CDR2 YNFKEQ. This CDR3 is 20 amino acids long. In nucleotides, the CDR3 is TGTGCCAGCAGCCTTAGGGCTAGCGGGAGTAACCGGGAGAATATGGTTGAGCAGTTCTTC. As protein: CASSLRASGSNRENMVEQFF.

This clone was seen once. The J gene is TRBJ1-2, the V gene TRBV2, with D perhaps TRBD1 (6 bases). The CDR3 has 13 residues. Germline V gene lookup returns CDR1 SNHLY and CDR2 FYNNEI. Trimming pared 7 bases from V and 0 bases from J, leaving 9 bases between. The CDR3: CASTGQSNYGYTF. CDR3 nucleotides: TGTGCCAGCACCGGACAGTCTAACTATGGCTACACCTTC.

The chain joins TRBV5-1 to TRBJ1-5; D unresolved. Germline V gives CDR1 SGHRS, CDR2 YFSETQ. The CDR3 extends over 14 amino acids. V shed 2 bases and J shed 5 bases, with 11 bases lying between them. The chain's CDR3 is CASSLTGSDQPQHF. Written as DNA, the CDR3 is TGCGCCAGCAGCTTAACTGGAAGCGATCAGCCCCAGCATTTT.

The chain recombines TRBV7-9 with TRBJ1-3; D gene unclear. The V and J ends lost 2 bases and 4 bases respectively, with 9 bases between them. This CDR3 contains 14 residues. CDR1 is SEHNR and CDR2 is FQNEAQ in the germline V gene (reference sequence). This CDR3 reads CASSLLGFGNTIYF. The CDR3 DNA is TGTGCCAGCAGCTTACTAGGTTTCGGAAACACCATATATTTT.

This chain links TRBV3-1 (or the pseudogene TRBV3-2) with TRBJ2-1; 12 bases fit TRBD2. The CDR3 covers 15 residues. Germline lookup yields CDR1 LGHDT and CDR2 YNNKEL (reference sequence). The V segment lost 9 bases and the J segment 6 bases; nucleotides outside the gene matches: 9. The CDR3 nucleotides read TGTGCCAGTGAACCTGGACTAGCGGGACCCAATGAGCAGTTCTTC. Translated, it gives CASEPGLAGPNEQFF.

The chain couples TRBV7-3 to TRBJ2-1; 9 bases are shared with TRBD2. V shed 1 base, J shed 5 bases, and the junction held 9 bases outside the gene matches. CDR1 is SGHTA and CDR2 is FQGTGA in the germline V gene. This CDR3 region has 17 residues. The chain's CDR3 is CASSLKGGLANNNEQFF. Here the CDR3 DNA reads TGTGCCAGCAGCTTAAAGGGGGGACTAGCTAATAACAATGAGCAGTTCTTC.

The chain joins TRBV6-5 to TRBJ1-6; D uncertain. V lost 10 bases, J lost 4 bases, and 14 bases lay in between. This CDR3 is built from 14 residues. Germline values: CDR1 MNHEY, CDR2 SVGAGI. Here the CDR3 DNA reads TGTGCCACCATCGTTGACATTTATAATTCACCCCTCCACTTT. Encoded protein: CATIVDIYNSPLHF.